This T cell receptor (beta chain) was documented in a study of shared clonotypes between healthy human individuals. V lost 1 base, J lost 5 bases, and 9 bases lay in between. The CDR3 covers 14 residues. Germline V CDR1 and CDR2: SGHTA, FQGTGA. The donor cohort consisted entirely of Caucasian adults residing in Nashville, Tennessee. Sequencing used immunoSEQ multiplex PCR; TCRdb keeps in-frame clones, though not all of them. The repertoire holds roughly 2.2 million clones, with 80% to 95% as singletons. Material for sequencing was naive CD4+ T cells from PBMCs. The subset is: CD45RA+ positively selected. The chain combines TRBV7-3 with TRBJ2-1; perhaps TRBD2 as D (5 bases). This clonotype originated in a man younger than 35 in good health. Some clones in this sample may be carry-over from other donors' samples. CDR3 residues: CASSLKWGDNEQFF. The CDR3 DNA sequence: TGTGCCAGCAGCTTAAAGTGGGGAGACAATGAGCAGTTCTTC. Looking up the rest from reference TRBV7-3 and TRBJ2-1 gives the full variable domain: GAGVSQTPSNKVTEKGKYVELRCDPISGHTALYWYRQSLGQGPEFLIYFQGTGAADDSGLPNDRFFAVRPEGSVSTLKIQRTERGDSAVYLCASSLKWGDNEQFFGPGTRLTVL.